A selection of T cell receptor beta chains follows, all from one sample in a study of beta chain features in type 1 diabetes. Method: immunoSEQ multiplex PCR; TCRdb's copy keeps in-frame clones and lacks some. Seen here are 300,000 to 400,000 clones, about 13% observed once, and the top ten hold roughly 0.015%. The sequenced material came from naive CD4+ T cells from blood. All receptors derive from a woman in her late teens or twenties with type 1 diabetes. The CDR3 runs from the conserved cysteine through the conserved F or W. A D gene is named only where the DNA matches it firmly. Only part of the rows carry a size: once, few, many, or a class if the clone is expanded.

D gene	V gene	clone size	CDR3 length	J gene	CDR3 DNA	CDR3 protein
NA	TRBV14	few	13	TRBJ1-2	TGTGCCAGCAGTCAGGGCACCGACTATGGCTACACCTTC	CASSQGTDYGYTF
TRBD2	TRBV18	few	14	TRBJ2-1	TGTGCCAGCTCGGCAGCGGGAGTAATGGATGAGCAGTTCTTC	CASSAAGVMDEQFF
NA	TRBV6-5	NA	14	TRBJ1-1	TGTGCCAGCAGTTCTTATGGGGGCACCTTTGAAGCTTTCTTT	CASSSYGGTFEAFF
NA	TRBV7-9	few	16	TRBJ2-1	TGTGCCAGCAGCTCCAGCACTAACCAGGGGTCCAATGAGCAGTTCTTC	CASSSSTNQGSNEQFF
TRBD2	TRBV5-6	NA	17	TRBJ2-1	TGTGCCAGCAGCTTTGGGCCCACTAGCGGAGGGGTCGATGAGCAGTTCTTC	CASSFGPTSGGVDEQFF
TRBD2	TRBV28	NA	15	TRBJ2-3	TGTGCCAGCACCTTAGCGGGAGGGCAGGGAGATACGCAGTATTTT	CASTLAGGQGDTQYF
NA	TRBV5-1	few	14	TRBJ2-1	TGCGCCAGCAGCTTGGCGGGAGCGCCCCATGAGCAGTTCTTC	CASSLAGAPHEQFF
NA	TRBV28	few	13	TRBJ1-2	TGTGCCAGCAGTCCAGGGGCAGACTATGGCTACACCTTC	CASSPGADYGYTF
TRBD2	TRBV19	NA	18	TRBJ2-3	TGTGCCAGTAGTATAGATCGGGCTAGCGGGACATTTTCAGATACGCAGTATTTT	CASSIDRASGTFSDTQYF
NA	TRBV11-2	NA	15	TRBJ1-1	TGTGCCAGCAGCTTAGTACGGGGGTGGAACACTGAAGCTTTCTTT	CASSLVRGWNTEAFF
NA	TRBV5-1	few	16	TRBJ2-5	TGCGCCAGCAGCTCGCACTGGGGGGGCCCTCAAGAGACCCAGTACTTC	CASSSHWGGPQETQYF
TRBD1	TRBV10-3	few	14	TRBJ2-1	TGTGCCATCAAGGGGCAGGGGGACTACAATGAGCAGTTCTTC	CAIKGQGDYNEQFF
NA	TRBV19	NA	12	TRBJ1-1	TGTGCCAGTAGTTCCCAGGACACTGAAGCTTTCTTT	CASSSQDTEAFF
TRBD2	TRBV5-1	few	15	TRBJ2-7	TGCGCCAGCGGACACCTAGCGGGAGCGGGGTACGAGCAGTACTTC	CASGHLAGAGYEQYF
TRBD2	TRBV6-5	NA	15	TRBJ2-2	TGTGCCAGCAGTCTCGGACTAGCGAACACCGGGGAGCTGTTTTTT	CASSLGLANTGELFF
NA	TRBV4-2	few	16	TRBJ2-2	TGTGCCAGCAGCCAAGAAGAACAAGCGAACACCGGGGAGCTGTTTTTT	CASSQEEQANTGELFF
NA	TRBV18	NA	14	TRBJ2-1	TGTGCCAGCTCACAACCTAGTATTTACAATGAGCAGTTCTTC	CASSQPSIYNEQFF
NA	TRBV7-9	NA	14	TRBJ1-5	TGTGCCAGCAGCTTAGAACCCAGTAATCAGCCCCAGCATTTT	CASSLEPSNQPQHF
NA	TRBV30	few	12	TRBJ2-3	TGTGCCTGGAGAGAAATCCGGGATACGCAGTATTTT	CAWREIRDTQYF
NA	TRBV2	NA	16	TRBJ1-5	TGTGCCAGCAGTGAGTCCGGGGTAGGAAGCAATCAGCCCCAGCATTTT	CASSESGVGSNQPQHF